This passage covers 4 T cell receptor beta chains from one sample sequenced in a study of OX40 agonist ivuxolimab in advanced cancers. Sequenced by immunoSEQ multiplex PCR; TCRdb stores in-frame clones only, minus some. The sample includes 40,000 to 50,000 clones, roughly 89% seen only once; the top ten take about 40%. The material was CD4+ or CD8+ T cells sorted from blood, obtained in a trial of the OX40 agonist ivuxolimab. The receptor set was obtained from an adult with an advanced solid tumor such as melanoma, head and neck, liver or kidney cancer.

This chain joins TRBV19 and TRBJ2-1; D tentatively reads TRBD1 or TRBD2 (5 bases each). V lost 5 bases, J lost 4 bases, and 15 bases lay in between. Germline V gene sequence: CDR1 LNHDA, CDR2 SQIVND (reference sequence). There are 15 residues in the CDR3. CDR3 DNA sequence: TGTGCCAGTAGTTTACCGGGACGGCAATACAATGAGCAGTTCTTC. Residues: CASSLPGRQYNEQFF. Looking up the rest from reference TRBV19 and TRBJ2-1 gives the full variable domain: DGGITQSPKYLFRKEGQNVTLSCEQNLNHDAMYWYRQDPGQGLRLIYYSQIVNDFQKGDIAEGYSVSREKKESFPLTVTSAQKNPTAFYLCASSLPGRQYNEQFFGPGTRLTVL.

CDR3 in amino acids: CATGDRVEGEQFF. The CDR3 DNA follows: TGTGCCACTGGGGACAGGGTTGAGGGTGAGCAGTTCTTC. V usage is TRBV19 and J usage is TRBJ2-1, with 9 positions matching TRBD1. The CDR3 has 13 amino acids. The V and J ends lost 10 bases and 9 bases, in that order; junction bases with no gene match: 10. The germline V gene encodes CDR1 LNHDA and CDR2 SQIVND (reference sequence).

The CDR3 nucleotides are TGTGCCTGGAGTGTTCCAGGGGGCGGTGGCTACACCTTC. Its translation is CAWSVPGGGGYTF. The rearrangement uses TRBV30 and TRBJ1-2; TRBD1 matches at 8 bases. With V trimmed by 0 bases and J by 7 bases, 4 bases remained unmatched. The CDR3 extends over 13 amino acids. Per the germline V gene, CDR1 is GTSNPN and CDR2 is SVGIG (reference sequence).

This clone was seen only a few times. J is TRBJ2-1 and V is TRBV25-1; no clear D gene. Looked up from germline, CDR1 is MGHDK and CDR2 is SYGVNS. The CDR3 has 15 residues. V lost 3 bases and J 2 bases, leaving 11 bases between the germline ends. CDR3 protein: CASSDMDVPYNEQFF. The CDR3 coding sequence is TGTGCCAGCAGTGATATGGACGTTCCCTACAATGAGCAGTTCTTC.